This T cell receptor beta chain was retrieved from a study of cytomegalovirus exposure and HLA in healthy donors. CDR1 and CDR2 from the germline V gene are SGHRS and YFSETQ. CDR3 size: 13 residues. Trimming cost V 3 bases and J 0 bases, with 7 bases left between them. As regards this clone: The antigen is unknown.

Findings of the study overall: In a later analysis, a genetic analysis reported fewer productive-TCR N-insertions in an Asian-associated ancestry cluster than the cohort average.

The PCR made use of 60 Vbeta and 13 Jbeta primers. Profiled with immunoSEQ multiplex PCR; TCRdb holds only in-frame clones, not every one. The sample contains more than 140,000 clones, about 79% of which appear only once. The sequenced sample was PBMCs. This sequence was found in a male donor in good health and CMV-seronegative. The genes are TRBV5-1 and TRBJ2-7, with a weak D call TRBD2 (5 bases). As DNA, the CDR3 is TGCGCCAGCAGCTCTGGGAGCTCCTACGAGCAGTACTTC. It codes for CASSSGSSYEQYF.